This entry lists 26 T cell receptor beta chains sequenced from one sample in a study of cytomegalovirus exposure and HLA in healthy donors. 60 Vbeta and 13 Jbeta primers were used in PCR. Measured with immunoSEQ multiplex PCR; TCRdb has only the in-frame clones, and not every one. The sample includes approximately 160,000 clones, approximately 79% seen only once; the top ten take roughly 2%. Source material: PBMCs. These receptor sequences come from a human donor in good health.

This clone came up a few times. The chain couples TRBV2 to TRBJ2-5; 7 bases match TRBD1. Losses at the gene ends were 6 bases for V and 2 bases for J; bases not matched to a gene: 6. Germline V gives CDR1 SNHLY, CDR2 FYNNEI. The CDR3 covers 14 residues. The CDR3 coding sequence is TGTGCCAGCAGAGAGGGGACAGCACAAGAGACCCAGTACTTC. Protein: CASREGTAQETQYF.

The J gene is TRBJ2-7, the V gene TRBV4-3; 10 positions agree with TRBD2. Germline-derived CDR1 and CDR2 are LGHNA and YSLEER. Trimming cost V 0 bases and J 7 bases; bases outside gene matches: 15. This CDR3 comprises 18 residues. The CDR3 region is CASSQDNWGLAGVGEQYF. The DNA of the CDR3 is TGCGCCAGCAGCCAAGATAACTGGGGGCTAGCGGGGGTGGGTGAGCAGTACTTC.

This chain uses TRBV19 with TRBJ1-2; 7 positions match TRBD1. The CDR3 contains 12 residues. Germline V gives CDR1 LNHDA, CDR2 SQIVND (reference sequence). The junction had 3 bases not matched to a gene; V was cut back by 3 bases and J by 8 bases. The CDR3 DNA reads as TGTGCCAGTAGTATGGGACAGTACGGCTACACCTTC. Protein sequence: CASSMGQYGYTF.

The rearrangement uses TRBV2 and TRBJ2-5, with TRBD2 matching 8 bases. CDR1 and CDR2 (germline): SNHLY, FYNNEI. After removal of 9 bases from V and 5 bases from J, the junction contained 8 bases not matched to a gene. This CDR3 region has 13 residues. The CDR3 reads CARRGGVGETQYF. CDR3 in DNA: TGTGCCAGACGGGGGGGCGTCGGTGAGACCCAGTACTTC. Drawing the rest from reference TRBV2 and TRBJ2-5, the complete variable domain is EPEVTQTPSHQVTQMGQEVILRCVPISNHLYFYWYRQILGQKVEFLVSFYNNEISEKSEIFDDQFSVERPDGSNFTLKIRSTKLEDSAMYFCARRGGVGETQYFGPGTRLLVL.

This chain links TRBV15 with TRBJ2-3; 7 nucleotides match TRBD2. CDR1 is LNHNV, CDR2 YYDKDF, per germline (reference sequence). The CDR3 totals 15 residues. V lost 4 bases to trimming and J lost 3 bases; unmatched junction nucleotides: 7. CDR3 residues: CATSTRASGTDTQYF. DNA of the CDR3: TGTGCCACCAGCACCCGCGCTAGCGGAACAGATACGCAGTATTTT. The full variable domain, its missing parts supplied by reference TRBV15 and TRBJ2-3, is DAMVIQNPRYQVTQFGKPVTLSCSQTLNHNVMYWYQQKSSQAPKLLFHYYDKDFNNEADTPDNFQSRRPNTSFCFLDIRSPGLGDTAMYLCATSTRASGTDTQYFGPGTRLTVL.

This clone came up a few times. CDR3 protein: CSARDRGNNEQFF. The CDR3 DNA reads TGCAGCGCCCGGGACAGGGGGAACAATGAGCAGTTCTTC. This rearrangement joins TRBV29-1 to TRBJ2-1, with TRBD1 matching 11 bases. This CDR3 comprises 13 residues. Per germline, CDR1 SQVTM and CDR2 ANQGSEA. V trimming: 7 bases; J trimming: 5 bases; junction bases outside the gene matches: 4.

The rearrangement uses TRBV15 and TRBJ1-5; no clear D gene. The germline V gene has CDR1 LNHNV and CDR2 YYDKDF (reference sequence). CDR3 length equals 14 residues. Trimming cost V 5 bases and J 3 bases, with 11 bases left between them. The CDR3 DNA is TGTGCCACCAGCCGTCAGACATTCAATCAGCCCCAGCATTTT. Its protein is CATSRQTFNQPQHF.

The CDR3 DNA reads TGTGCCAGCAGCTTGAGGACAGGGGGCTTGGAAAAACTGTTTTTT. Amino acid sequence: CASSLRTGGLEKLFF. This rearrangement joins TRBV13 to TRBJ1-4; 11 bases are shared with TRBD1. CDR3 length equals 15 residues. The trim removed 3 bases at V and 8 bases at J, leaving 5 bases unmatched. Germline V lookup: CDR1 PRHDT, CDR2 FYEKMQ (reference sequence).

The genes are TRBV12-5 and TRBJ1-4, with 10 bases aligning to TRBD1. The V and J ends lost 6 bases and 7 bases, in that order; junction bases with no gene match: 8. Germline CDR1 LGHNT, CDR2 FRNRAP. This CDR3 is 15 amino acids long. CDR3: CASGPRQGAGEKLFF. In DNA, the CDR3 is TGTGCTAGTGGACCGCGACAGGGGGCTGGTGAAAAACTGTTTTTT.

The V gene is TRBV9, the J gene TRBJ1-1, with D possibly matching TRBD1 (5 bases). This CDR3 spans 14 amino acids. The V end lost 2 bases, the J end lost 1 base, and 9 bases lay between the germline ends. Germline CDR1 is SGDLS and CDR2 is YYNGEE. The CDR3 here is CASSVRVSNTEAFF. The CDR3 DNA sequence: TGTGCCAGCAGCGTCAGGGTCTCGAACACTGAAGCTTTCTTT. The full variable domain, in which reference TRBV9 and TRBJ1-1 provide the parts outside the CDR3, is DSGVTQTPKHLITATGQRVTLRCSPRSGDLSVYWYQQSLDQGLQFLIQYYNGEERAKGNILERFSAQQFPDLHSELNLSSLELGDSALYFCASSVRVSNTEAFFGQGTRLTVV.

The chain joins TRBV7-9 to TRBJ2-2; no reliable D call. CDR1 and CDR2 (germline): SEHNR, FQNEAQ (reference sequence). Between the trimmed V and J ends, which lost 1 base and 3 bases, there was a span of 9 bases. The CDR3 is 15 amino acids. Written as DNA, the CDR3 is TGTGCCAGCAGCTTAGGAGAGGCAGACACCGGGGAGCTGTTTTTT. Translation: CASSLGEADTGELFF.

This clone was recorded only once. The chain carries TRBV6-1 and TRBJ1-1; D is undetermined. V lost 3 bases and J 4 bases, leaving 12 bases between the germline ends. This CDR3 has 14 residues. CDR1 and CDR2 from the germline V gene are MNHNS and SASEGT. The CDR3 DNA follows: TGTGCCAGCAGTGATGGAGGGTATGGCACTGAAGCTTTCTTT. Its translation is CASSDGGYGTEAFF.

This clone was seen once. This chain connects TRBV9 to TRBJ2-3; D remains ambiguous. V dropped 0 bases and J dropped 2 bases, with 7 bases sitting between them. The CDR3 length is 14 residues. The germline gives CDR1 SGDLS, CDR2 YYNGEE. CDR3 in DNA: TGTGCCAGCAGCGTAGATATCCCCACAGATACGCAGTATTTT. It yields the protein CASSVDIPTDTQYF. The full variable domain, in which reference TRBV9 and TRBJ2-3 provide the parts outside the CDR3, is DSGVTQTPKHLITATGQRVTLRCSPRSGDLSVYWYQQSLDQGLQFLIQYYNGEERAKGNILERFSAQQFPDLHSELNLSSLELGDSALYFCASSVDIPTDTQYFGPGTRLTVL.

For the CDR3, the DNA is TGTGCCAGCAGCCCTACGACCGGACAGGCAACGCAGTATTTT. Translated: CASSPTTGQATQYF. The chain has TRBV7-2 and TRBJ2-3; 7 nucleotides line up with TRBD1. In germline, CDR1 is SGHTA, CDR2 FQGNSA. This CDR3 comprises 14 residues. Trimming at V came to 5 bases and at J to 9 bases, leaving 11 bases not matched to a gene.

For the CDR3, the DNA is TGCGCCAGCAGCTTGGCGGTAGCTCAAGAGACCCAGTACTTC. Translation gives CASSLAVAQETQYF. The chain uses TRBV5-1 and TRBJ2-5, with unresolved D. Trimming pared 0 bases from V and 2 bases from J, leaving 8 bases between. The germline gives CDR1 SGHRS, CDR2 YFSETQ. The CDR3 loop spans 14 amino acids. The full variable domain, its missing parts supplied by reference TRBV5-1 and TRBJ2-5, is KAGVTQTPRYLIKTRGQQVTLSCSPISGHRSVSWYQQTPGQGLQFLFEYFSETQRNKGNFPGRFSGRQFSNSRSEMNVSTLELGDSALYLCASSLAVAQETQYFGPGTRLLVL.

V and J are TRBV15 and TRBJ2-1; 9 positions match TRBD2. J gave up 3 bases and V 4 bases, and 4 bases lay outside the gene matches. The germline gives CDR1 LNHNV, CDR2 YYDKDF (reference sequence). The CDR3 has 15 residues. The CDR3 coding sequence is TGTGCCACCAGCATAGCGGGGGAGCTCTACAATGAGCAGTTCTTC. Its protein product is CATSIAGELYNEQFF.

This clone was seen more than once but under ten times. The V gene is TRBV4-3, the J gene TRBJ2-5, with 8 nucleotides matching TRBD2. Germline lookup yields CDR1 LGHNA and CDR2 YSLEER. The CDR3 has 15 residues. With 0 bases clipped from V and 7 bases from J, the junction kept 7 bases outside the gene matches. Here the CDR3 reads CASSQEVGTRWTQYF. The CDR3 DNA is TGCGCCAGCAGCCAAGAAGTGGGGACTAGGTGGACCCAGTACTTC.

The CDR3 sequence is CASSSSQGQRSGANVLTF. In DNA, the CDR3 is TGTGCCAGCAGCTCGTCACAGGGTCAGCGGTCTGGGGCCAACGTCCTGACTTTC. The chain uses TRBV7-2 and TRBJ2-6; possible D gene TRBD1, 6 bases. Germline CDR1 reads SGHTA; CDR2 reads FQGNSA. V lost 4 bases and J lost 1, with 17 bases in between. This CDR3 spans 18 amino acids.

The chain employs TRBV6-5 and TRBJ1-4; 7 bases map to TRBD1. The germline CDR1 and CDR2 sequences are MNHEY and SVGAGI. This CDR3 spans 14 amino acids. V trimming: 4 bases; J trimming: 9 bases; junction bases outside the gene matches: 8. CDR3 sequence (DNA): TGTGCCAGCAGTTTACAGGGGCCGACCAAAAAACTGTTTTTT. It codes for CASSLQGPTKKLFF.

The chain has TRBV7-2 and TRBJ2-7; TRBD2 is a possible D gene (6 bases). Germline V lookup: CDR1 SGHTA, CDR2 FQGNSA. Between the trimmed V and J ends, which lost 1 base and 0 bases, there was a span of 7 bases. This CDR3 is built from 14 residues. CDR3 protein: CASSLGGDSYEQYF. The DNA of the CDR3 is TGTGCCAGCAGCTTAGGGGGGGACTCCTACGAGCAGTACTTC.

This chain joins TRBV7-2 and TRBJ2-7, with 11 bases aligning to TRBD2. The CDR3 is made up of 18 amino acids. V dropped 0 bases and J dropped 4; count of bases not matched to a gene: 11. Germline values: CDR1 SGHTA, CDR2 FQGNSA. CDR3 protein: CASSLATSGGKGGYEQYF. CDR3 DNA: TGTGCCAGCAGCTTAGCTACTAGCGGGGGCAAAGGAGGATACGAGCAGTACTTC. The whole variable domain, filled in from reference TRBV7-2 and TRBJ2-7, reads GAGVSQSPSNKVTEKGKDVELRCDPISGHTALYWYRQSLGQGLEFLIYFQGNSAPDKSGLPSDRFSAERTGGSVSTLTIQRTQQEDSAVYLCASSLATSGGKGGYEQYFGPGTRLTVT.

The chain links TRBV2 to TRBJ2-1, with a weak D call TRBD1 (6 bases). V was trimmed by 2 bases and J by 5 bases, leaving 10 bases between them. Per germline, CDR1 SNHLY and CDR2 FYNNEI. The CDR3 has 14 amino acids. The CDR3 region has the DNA TGTGCCAGCAGTGAACAGGGGTATAACAATGAGCAGTTCTTC. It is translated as CASSEQGYNNEQFF. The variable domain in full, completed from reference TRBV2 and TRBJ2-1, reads EPEVTQTPSHQVTQMGQEVILRCVPISNHLYFYWYRQILGQKVEFLVSFYNNEISEKSEIFDDQFSVERPDGSNFTLKIRSTKLEDSAMYFCASSEQGYNNEQFFGPGTRLTVL.

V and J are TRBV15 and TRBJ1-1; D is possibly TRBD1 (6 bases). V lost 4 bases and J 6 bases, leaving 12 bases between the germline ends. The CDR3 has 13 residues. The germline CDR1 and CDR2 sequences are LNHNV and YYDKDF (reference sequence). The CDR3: CATSKTGSSEAFF. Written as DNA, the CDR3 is TGTGCCACCAGCAAAACAGGGAGTTCTGAAGCTTTCTTT. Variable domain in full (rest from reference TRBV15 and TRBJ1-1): DAMVIQNPRYQVTQFGKPVTLSCSQTLNHNVMYWYQQKSSQAPKLLFHYYDKDFNNEADTPDNFQSRRPNTSFCFLDIRSPGLGDTAMYLCATSKTGSSEAFFGQGTRLTVV.

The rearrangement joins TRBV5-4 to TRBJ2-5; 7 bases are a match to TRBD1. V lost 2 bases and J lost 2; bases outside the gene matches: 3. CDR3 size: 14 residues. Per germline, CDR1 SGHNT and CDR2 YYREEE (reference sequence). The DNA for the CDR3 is TGTGCCAGCAGCTTCGGGACAGATCAAGAGACCCAGTACTTC. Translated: CASSFGTDQETQYF.

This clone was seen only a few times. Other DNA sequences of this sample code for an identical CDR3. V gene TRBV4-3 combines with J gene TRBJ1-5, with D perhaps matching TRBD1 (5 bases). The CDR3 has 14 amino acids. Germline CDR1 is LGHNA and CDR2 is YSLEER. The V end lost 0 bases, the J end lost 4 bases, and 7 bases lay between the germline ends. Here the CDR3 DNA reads TGCGCCAGCAGCCAAGAAAGGGGAAATCAGCCCCAGCATTTT. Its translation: CASSQERGNQPQHF.

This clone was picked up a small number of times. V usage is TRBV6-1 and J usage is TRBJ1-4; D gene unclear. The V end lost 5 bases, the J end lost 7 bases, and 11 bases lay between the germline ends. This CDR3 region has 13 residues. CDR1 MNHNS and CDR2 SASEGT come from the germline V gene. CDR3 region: CASSLTSVEKLFF. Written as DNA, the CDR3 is TGTGCCAGCAGTCTCACGAGCGTTGAAAAACTGTTTTTT.